The 32 T cell receptor beta chains presented below share a single source sample, sequenced in a study of cytomegalovirus exposure and HLA in healthy donors. The primer mix had 60 Vbeta and 13 Jbeta primers. Method: immunoSEQ multiplex PCR; TCRdb's copy keeps in-frame clones and lacks some. The sample consists of about 110,000 clones, roughly 80% of them appearing once. What was sequenced was PBMCs. Receptor source: a man aged 25-45 years in good health and CMV-seronegative.

This sequence joins TRBV25-1 and TRBJ2-1; 11 bases are a match to TRBD2. This CDR3 contains 15 residues. Germline CDR1 reads MGHDK; CDR2 reads SYGVNS. V was pared by 7 bases and J by 0 bases, with 2 bases of the junction left unmatched. CDR3 DNA: TGTGCCAGCATTACTAGCGGGGGCTCCTACAATGAGCAGTTCTTC. Amino acid sequence: CASITSGGSYNEQFF.

V usage is TRBV29-1 and J usage is TRBJ2-1; 7 bases line up with TRBD1. Per the germline V gene, CDR1 is SQVTM and CDR2 is ANQGSEA. J lost 0 bases, V lost 0 bases, and 8 bases had no gene match. The length of the CDR3 is 17 residues. The CDR3 protein is CSVEDLHRGSSYNEQFF. The CDR3 DNA sequence: TGCAGCGTTGAAGATCTTCACAGGGGAAGCTCCTACAATGAGCAGTTCTTC.

This clone turned up a few times. V is TRBV7-9 and J is TRBJ2-7; D is ambiguous. With 6 bases removed from V and 0 bases from J, the gap between germline ends came to 12 bases. Germline values: CDR1 SEHNR, CDR2 FQNEAQ (reference sequence). The CDR3 is 14 residues long. CDR3 nucleotide sequence: TGTGCCAGCAGTTTCGAACTTAACTCCTACGAGCAGTACTTC. Protein product: CASSFELNSYEQYF. The whole variable domain, filled in from reference TRBV7-9 and TRBJ2-7, reads DTGVSQNPRHKITKRGQNVTFRCDPISEHNRLYWYRQTLGQGPEFLTYFQNEAQLEKSRLLSDRFSAERPKGSFSTLEIQRTEQGDSAMYLCASSFELNSYEQYFGPGTRLTVT.

This clone was recorded once. This chain uses TRBV19 with TRBJ1-6; 8 positions match TRBD1. The V and J ends lost 1 base and 4 bases, in that order; junction bases with no gene match: 3. Germline CDR1 and CDR2: LNHDA and SQIVND (reference sequence). The CDR3 contains 16 residues. CDR3 residues: CASSIGGQEYNSPLHF. The DNA for the CDR3 is TGTGCCAGTAGTATAGGGGGACAGGAGTATAATTCACCCCTCCACTTT.

This chain links TRBV6-1 with TRBJ1-1, with D tentatively TRBD1 (5 bases). Germline CDR1 and CDR2: MNHNS and SASEGT. This CDR3 spans 9 amino acids. The CDR3 loop is CGGGTEAFF. The DNA of the CDR3 is TGTGGCGGGGGCACTGAAGCTTTCTTT.

This clone showed up just once. One junction end disagrees with the germline gene, perhaps due to a read error. The chain carries TRBV30 and TRBJ2-2; D may be TRBD2 (5 bases). Germline CDR1 is GTSNPN and CDR2 is SVGIG (reference sequence). The CDR3 totals 14 residues. CDR3 bases: TGTGCCTGGAGTGTGGCTACTTACACCGGGGAGCCGTTTTTT. This codes for CAWSVATYTGEPFF.

This clone was found a few times. This chain connects TRBV10-2 to TRBJ1-2; 8 nucleotides agree with TRBD1. The CDR3 loop spans 15 amino acids. Germline V gene lookup returns CDR1 WSHSY and CDR2 SAAADI. V gave up 3 bases and J gave up 2 bases; unmatched junction bases: 5. In DNA, the CDR3 is TGCGCCAGCAGTGAAGGGGACAGGCTGAACTATGGCTACACCTTC. It specifies CASSEGDRLNYGYTF.

The CDR3: CAWSVPRVGNQPQHF. CDR3 in DNA: TGTGCCTGGAGTGTCCCCAGGGTTGGCAATCAGCCCCAGCATTTT. The chain carries TRBV30 and TRBJ1-5; tentative D call: TRBD1 (5 bases). The CDR3 consists of 15 residues. Germline assignment: CDR1 GTSNPN and CDR2 SVGIG (reference sequence). V was pared by 0 bases and J by 2 bases, with 11 bases between.

This chain uses TRBV7-3 with TRBJ1-2, with 10 bases that match TRBD1. The germline V gene has CDR1 SGHTA and CDR2 FQGTGA. The trim removed 2 bases at V and 5 bases at J, leaving 11 bases unmatched. The CDR3 is made up of 17 amino acids. CDR3 loop: CASSLRDRGVTSYGYTF. The CDR3 DNA reads as TGTGCCAGCAGCTTACGGGACAGGGGCGTAACCTCGTATGGCTACACCTTC.

This chain joins TRBV5-1 and TRBJ1-4, with TRBD1 as a possible D gene (5 bases). V was trimmed by 3 bases and J by 2 bases, leaving 14 bases between them. CDR1 SGHRS and CDR2 YFSETQ come from the germline V gene. The CDR3 is made up of 16 amino acids. CDR3 DNA: TGCGCCAGCAGCTCTGCTCAGGGATCCACTAATGAAAAACTGTTTTTT. Its translation: CASSSAQGSTNEKLFF.

The chain is built from TRBV9 and TRBJ2-4; 7 bases map to TRBD1. Trimming took 4 bases from V and 6 from J; bases not matched to a gene: 7. The CDR3 length is 14 residues. The V gene's germline CDR1 is SGDLS and CDR2 YYNGEE. The CDR3 loop reads CASSPETGTNIQYF. The CDR3 DNA reads TGTGCCAGCAGCCCAGAGACAGGGACAAACATTCAGTACTTC.

This clone appeared a few times. V and J are TRBV9 and TRBJ1-1; possibly TRBD1 for D (6 bases). CDR3 length equals 15 residues. The V and J ends lost 4 bases and 5 bases respectively, with 18 bases between them. Germline V lookup: CDR1 SGDLS, CDR2 YYNGEE. CDR3 region: CASSPPGGPRTEAFF. The CDR3 bases are TGTGCCAGCAGCCCCCCCGGGGGGCCGAGGACTGAAGCTTTCTTT.

The chain is built from TRBV28 and TRBJ1-1, with D uncertain. The CDR3 is 15 residues long. Germline-derived CDR1 and CDR2 are MDHEN and SYDVKM. V gave up 8 bases and J gave up 4 bases, with 20 bases separating them. The CDR3 spells CASDKAGEESTEAFF. CDR3 DNA sequence: TGTGCCAGCGACAAAGCCGGGGAGGAAAGCACTGAAGCTTTCTTT. The variable domain in full, completed from reference TRBV28 and TRBJ1-1, reads DVKVTQSSRYLVKRTGEKVFLECVQDMDHENMFWYRQDPGLGLRLIYFSYDVKMKEKGDIPEGYSVSREKKERFSLILESASTNQTSMYLCASDKAGEESTEAFFGQGTRLTVV.

The chain carries TRBV2 and TRBJ1-5; 7 bases are a match to TRBD1. Germline-derived CDR1 and CDR2 are SNHLY and FYNNEI. This CDR3 contains 16 residues. Trimming removed 6 bases from V and 0 bases from J; junction bases left unmatched: 8. Written as DNA, the CDR3 is TGTGCCAGCAGCGATCAGACAGGGATTAGCAATCAGCCCCAGCATTTT. It codes for CASSDQTGISNQPQHF.

The chain uses TRBV19 and TRBJ1-2; perhaps TRBD1 as D (6 bases). The CDR3 consists of 13 residues. CDR1 LNHDA and CDR2 SQIVND come from the germline V gene (reference sequence). Between the trimmed V and J ends, which lost 1 base and 8 bases, there was a span of 11 bases. The CDR3 DNA sequence: TGTGCCAGTAGTATAGGCTGGGGGCAGGGCTACACCTTC. Translating it yields CASSIGWGQGYTF.

The gene calls are TRBV29-1 and TRBJ2-7; TRBD1 matches 7 bases. Trimming removed 6 bases from V and 3 bases from J; junction bases left unmatched: 8. From germline, CDR1 is SQVTM and CDR2 ANQGSEA. The CDR3 is made up of 13 amino acids. CDR3 residues: CSVTPGDSYEQYF. The CDR3 DNA sequence: TGCAGCGTCACCCCCGGGGACAGCTACGAGCAGTACTTC.

This clone was counted a single time. This chain uses TRBV28 with TRBJ2-5, with D unresolved. The V end was cut by 3 bases, the J end by 2 bases, with 10 bases between. Per germline, CDR1 MDHEN and CDR2 SYDVKM. This CDR3 has 14 amino acids. The CDR3 loop reads CASSLIIAQETQYF. DNA of the CDR3: TGTGCCAGCAGTTTGATAATAGCTCAAGAGACCCAGTACTTC. The full variable domain, completed using reference TRBV28 and TRBJ2-5, is DVKVTQSSRYLVKRTGEKVFLECVQDMDHENMFWYRQDPGLGLRLIYFSYDVKMKEKGDIPEGYSVSREKKERFSLILESASTNQTSMYLCASSLIIAQETQYFGPGTRLLVL.

In this sample, this clone turned up once. The chain joins TRBV23-1 to TRBJ1-3; TRBD1 aligns across 7 bases. TRBV23-1 is filed as an ORF, its function uncertain. V was pared by 2 bases and J by 9 bases, with 16 bases of the junction left unmatched. CDR3 length equals 17 residues. CDR3 loop: CASSQVGQPGTETTIYF. The CDR3 coding sequence is TGCGCCAGCAGTCAAGTGGGACAGCCTGGGACAGAAACCACCATATATTTT.

The rearrangement joins TRBV6-1 to TRBJ2-3; the D gene is possibly TRBD1 (6 bases). This CDR3 comprises 14 residues. V lost 6 bases, J lost 0 bases, and 10 bases lay in between. Germline V gene lookup returns CDR1 MNHNS and CDR2 SASEGT. CDR3 nucleotides: TGTGCCAGCAGGTTGACAGGAAGCACAGATACGCAGTATTTT. It codes for CASRLTGSTDTQYF.

For the CDR3, the DNA is TGTGCCCGACTATTAGCCGAAGAACTTGGCGGGGAGCTGTTTTTT. Encoded protein: CARLLAEELGGELFF. The chain combines TRBV28 with TRBJ2-2; possibly TRBD2 for D (5 bases). The ends were cut back, 11 bases at V and 7 bases at J, with 23 bases in the middle. Germline CDR1 MDHEN, CDR2 SYDVKM. This CDR3 is 15 amino acids long.

CDR3: CASSESPFGANVLTF. In DNA, the CDR3 is TGTGCCAGCAGTGAATCCCCGTTTGGGGCCAACGTCCTGACTTTC. The chain carries TRBV25-1 and TRBJ2-6; D unresolved. V lost 1 base and J 3 bases, leaving 7 bases between the germline ends. CDR3 length: 15 residues. CDR1 and CDR2 (germline): MGHDK, SYGVNS.

A few counts support this clone. This chain's CDR3 is CASSELAGGPGELFF. The CDR3, as DNA: TGTGCCAGCAGTGAGTTAGCGGGGGGGCCCGGGGAGCTGTTTTTT. The chain couples TRBV6-1 to TRBJ2-2; 11 bases line up with TRBD2. This CDR3 has 15 residues. The germline CDR1 and CDR2 sequences are MNHNS and SASEGT. V trimming: 3 bases; J trimming: 6 bases; junction bases outside the gene matches: 3.

The CDR3 protein is CATSRDKGAFQPQHF. The CDR3 coding sequence is TGTGCCACCAGCAGAGATAAGGGGGCGTTTCAGCCCCAGCATTTT. The chain links TRBV15 to TRBJ1-5, with 7 bases fitting TRBD1. Germline assignment: CDR1 LNHNV and CDR2 YYDKDF (reference sequence). J gave up 6 bases and V 0 bases, and 5 bases lay outside the gene matches. The CDR3 is made up of 15 amino acids.

The genes are TRBV6-6 and TRBJ1-1, with D possibly being TRBD1 (5 bases). Germline V lookup: CDR1 MNHNY, CDR2 SVGAGI (reference sequence). The CDR3 covers 13 residues. Between the trimmed V and J ends, which lost 4 bases and 4 bases, there was a span of 10 bases. The CDR3 DNA follows: TGTGCCAGCAGTTTGACAGTAGTCACTGAAGCTTTCTTT. Translating gives CASSLTVVTEAFF.

This chain links TRBV2 with TRBJ2-7; TRBD2 is a possible D gene (5 bases). The CDR3 runs to 13 residues. The V end lost 6 bases, the J end lost 5 bases, and 14 bases lay between the germline ends. Germline V lookup: CDR1 SNHLY, CDR2 FYNNEI. The CDR3 region is CASRGSVGDEQYF. The CDR3 region has the DNA TGTGCCAGCAGGGGGTCGGTCGGGGACGAGCAGTACTTC.

The chain is built from TRBV4-2 and TRBJ2-1; 10 bases are a match to TRBD1. With V trimmed by 4 bases and J by 5 bases, 5 bases remained unmatched. This CDR3 spans 15 amino acids. Germline V CDR1 and CDR2: LGHNA, YNFKEQ. CDR3 nucleotides: TGTGCCAGCAGCCGTCGGGACAGGGGACACAATGAGCAGTTCTTC. It specifies CASSRRDRGHNEQFF.

This clone was recorded only once. The chain couples TRBV30 to TRBJ2-7; D may be TRBD1 (6 bases). Trimming stripped 3 bases from V and 3 bases from J, with 9 bases between. This CDR3 has 12 residues. CDR1 and CDR2 (germline): GTSNPN, SVGIG (reference sequence). The chain's CDR3 is CAWSVQGYEQYF. In DNA form, the CDR3 reads TGTGCCTGGAGCGTACAGGGCTACGAGCAGTACTTC.

The gene calls are TRBV9 and TRBJ2-5; D call uncertain. Germline loops: CDR1 SGDLS, CDR2 YYNGEE. The CDR3 is 13 amino acids. V was clipped by 3 bases and J by 5 bases, with 11 bases between them. The CDR3 DNA reads TGTGCCAGCAGCGAACAATCCGGGGAGACCCAGTACTTC. Its translation is CASSEQSGETQYF.

The J gene is TRBJ1-2, the V gene TRBV9; D perhaps matches TRBD1 (5 bases). Deletions cut 0 bases from V and 2 bases from J, with 11 bases between. Germline V gives CDR1 SGDLS, CDR2 YYNGEE. The CDR3 runs to 15 residues. The CDR3 DNA is TGTGCCAGCAGCGTAGACACAAGGGGAAACTATGGCTACACCTTC. This translates into CASSVDTRGNYGYTF. Together with reference TRBV9 and TRBJ1-2, the CDR3 gives the full variable domain: DSGVTQTPKHLITATGQRVTLRCSPRSGDLSVYWYQQSLDQGLQFLIQYYNGEERAKGNILERFSAQQFPDLHSELNLSSLELGDSALYFCASSVDTRGNYGYTFGSGTRLTVV.

V is TRBV5-5 and J is TRBJ1-6, with 8 bases fitting TRBD1. The length of the CDR3 is 15 residues. Trimming at V came to 0 bases and at J to 10 bases, leaving 6 bases not matched to a gene. Germline CDR1 and CDR2: SGHKS and YYEKEE (reference sequence). The CDR3: CASSLGQGAWSPLHF. Here the CDR3 DNA reads TGTGCCAGCAGCTTGGGGCAGGGGGCTTGGTCACCCCTCCACTTT.

The sample holds a few counts of this clone. This chain uses TRBV4-2 with TRBJ1-5; possibly TRBD1 for D (5 bases). CDR3 length equals 17 residues. V was trimmed by 0 bases and J by 1 base, leaving 13 bases between them. Germline V gene data show CDR1 as LGHNA and CDR2 as YNFKEQ. CDR3 protein: CASSQDREGWSNQPQHF. CDR3 DNA: TGTGCCAGCAGCCAAGACAGGGAGGGGTGGAGCAATCAGCCCCAGCATTTT.

This chain joins TRBV11-2 and TRBJ2-5; D possibly corresponds to TRBD2 (6 bases). The CDR3 totals 15 residues. The germline gives CDR1 SGHAT, CDR2 FQNNGV. Trimming shortened V by 5 bases and J by 1 base, and 14 bases separated the two germline ends. The CDR3 is CASSPGQGLQETQYF. The CDR3 coding sequence is TGTGCCAGCAGCCCGGGGCAGGGACTCCAAGAGACCCAGTACTTC.